This T cell receptor (beta chain) is drawn from a study of blood T cell repertoires in COVID-19. Overall study: Collection of acute and convalescent COVID-19 samples took place in the United States, Italy and Spain. Nucleic acid was either cDNA or gDNA, and it came from T cells, B-cell-depleted T cells, or PBMCs.

This table comes from immunoSEQ multiplex PCR, and its TCRdb copy is limited to in-frame clones, with some not included. The sample carries 130,000 or so clones, roughly 91% recorded once. The sequence came from a man aged 50 or older with active or convalescent COVID-19. The sample was peripheral blood.

This CDR3 reads CASSQDSRLAGYQETQYF. The CDR3 DNA follows: TGCGCCAGCAGCCAAGATAGTCGCCTAGCGGGGTACCAAGAGACCCAGTACTTC. The chain has TRBV4-3 and TRBJ2-5; the match to TRBD2 covers 9 bases. The germline gives CDR1 LGHNA, CDR2 YSLEER. The CDR3 is 18 residues long. The trim removed 0 bases at V and 0 bases at J, leaving 8 bases unmatched.